This T cell receptor beta chain stems from a study of identifying expanded T cells in peripheral blood. Collection occurred without any documented infections or immune events in donors. Trimming left V 0 bases short and J 4 bases short, with 5 bases between. Germline values: CDR1 SGHRS, CDR2 YFSETQ. This CDR3 is 12 amino acids long. The method was immunoSEQ multiplex PCR; TCRdb's version includes in-frame clones alone and lacks a portion of them. The data hold 80,000 to 95,000 clones, with around 88% observed a single time. The receptor was isolated from a person between 18 and 70 years old in good health. V gene TRBV5-1 combines with J gene TRBJ2-7; no definite D call. The sample consisted of blood. CDR3 nucleotides: TGCGCCAGCAGCTTGGTCGTGTACGAGCAGTACTTC. Translation gives CASSLVVYEQYF. Full variable domain (missing parts from reference TRBV5-1 and TRBJ2-7): KAGVTQTPRYLIKTRGQQVTLSCSPISGHRSVSWYQQTPGQGLQFLFEYFSETQRNKGNFPGRFSGRQFSNSRSEMNVSTLELGDSALYLCASSLVVYEQYFGPGTRLTVT.